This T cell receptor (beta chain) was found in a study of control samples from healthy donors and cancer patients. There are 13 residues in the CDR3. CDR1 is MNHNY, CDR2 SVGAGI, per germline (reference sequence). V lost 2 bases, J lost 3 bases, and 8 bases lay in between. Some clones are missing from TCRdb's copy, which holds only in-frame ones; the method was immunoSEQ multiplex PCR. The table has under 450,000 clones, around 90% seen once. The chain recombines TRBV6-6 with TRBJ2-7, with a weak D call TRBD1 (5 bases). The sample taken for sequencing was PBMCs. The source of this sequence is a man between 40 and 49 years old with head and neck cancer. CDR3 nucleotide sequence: TGTGCCAGCAGTTACCGCGACAGCTACGAGCAGTACTTC. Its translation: CASSYRDSYEQYF.